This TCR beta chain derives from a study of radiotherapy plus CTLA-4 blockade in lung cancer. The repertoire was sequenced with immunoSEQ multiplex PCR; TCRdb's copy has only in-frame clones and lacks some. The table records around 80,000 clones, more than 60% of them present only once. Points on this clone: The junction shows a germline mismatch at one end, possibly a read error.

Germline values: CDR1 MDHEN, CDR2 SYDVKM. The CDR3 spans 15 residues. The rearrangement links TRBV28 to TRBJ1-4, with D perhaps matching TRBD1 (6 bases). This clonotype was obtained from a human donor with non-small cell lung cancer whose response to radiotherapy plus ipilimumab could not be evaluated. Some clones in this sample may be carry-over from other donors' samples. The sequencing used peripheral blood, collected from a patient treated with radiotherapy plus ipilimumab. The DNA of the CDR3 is TGTGCCAGCAGTTTTCAAGGGACAACGAATGAAAAACTGTTTTTT. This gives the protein CASSFQGTTNEKLFF.